These 19 T cell receptor beta chains came from one sample sequenced in a study of T cells in Graves' hyperthyroidism and ophthalmopathy (dated by TCRdb to between 2018 and 2021). The protocol used for the library was multiplex PCR. The listed sequencing device is Illumina HiSeq 2000. Amplification of TCR beta CDR3 regions was carried out from RNA transcripts. A first-round RT-PCR of the TCR CDR3 used the HTBI primer set with the Qiagen OneStep RT-PCR kit. TCRdb handled the public reads itself, with Q25 trimming in fastp and clone calling in MiXCR, and kept productive beta chains. Merged by CDR3 protein, the rows form single entries marked with the most common genes and DNA. The sample table holds about 610,000 distinct CDR3 sequences, of which under 60% were seen once. Jointly, the top ten make up about 8.3% of the sample. Sequenced input: peripheral blood or thyroid tissue (not recorded which). The receptors come from a woman between 18 and 29 years old with Graves' hyperthyroidism.

On this clonotype: This may be a read error, as it is one base from a much larger clone. This chain joins TRBV12-3 or TRBV12-4 and TRBJ2-5; 7 bases fit TRBD1. The CDR3 spans 14 residues. The CDR3 DNA is TGTGCCAGCACCCAACAGGGGCCCCAAGAGACCCAGTGCTTC. Its translation: CASTQQGPQETQCF.

The CDR3 region is CASSRGRDTQYF. CDR3 coding DNA: TGCGCCAGCAGTAGGGGGAGAGATACGCAGTATTTT. The chain joins TRBV10-1 to TRBJ2-3, with a tentative D call TRBD1 (6 bases). CDR1 and CDR2 from the germline V gene are WNHNN and SYGVQD (reference sequence). The CDR3 loop spans 12 amino acids. V gave up 5 bases and J gave up 5 bases, with 8 bases separating them.

This clonotype was recorded at least ten times. The chain carries TRBV7-3 and TRBJ1-1, with D unclear. Germline assignment: CDR1 SGHTA and CDR2 FQGTGA. V lost 5 bases, J lost 0 bases, and 7 bases lay in between. This CDR3 spans 13 amino acids. The CDR3 DNA reads as TGTGCCAGCAGCCATCAGGTGAACACTGAAGCTTTCTTT. It encodes CASSHQVNTEAFF.

Of note for this clonotype: The conserved closing phenylalanine or tryptophan is absent in this CDR3, likely reflecting a read error. The DNA is omitted, as the CDR3 cannot be located on it reliably, and the CDR3 follows TCRdb's listing. J is TRBJ1-3 and V is TRBV6-5; TRBD1 is taken as the D call from the table, unchecked against the DNA. CDR1 MNHEY and CDR2 SVGAGI come from the germline V gene. With termini counted, the CDR3 has 10 amino acids. The CDR3 spells CANSWDRANT.

This clonotype was counted between two and nine times. This rearrangement joins TRBV30 to TRBJ1-1; D gene ambiguous. The CDR3 spans 13 residues. Germline V gene sequence: CDR1 GTSNPN, CDR2 SVGIG (reference sequence). Between the trimmed V and J ends, which lost 2 bases and 0 bases, there was a span of 7 bases. CDR3 loop: CAWSKTVNTEAFF. Here the CDR3 DNA reads TGTGCCTGGAGTAAAACAGTGAACACTGAAGCTTTCTTT.

This clonotype occurred many times. The rearrangement uses TRBV19 and TRBJ2-6; D call uncertain. The V end was cut by 4 bases, the J end by 0 bases, with 10 bases between. This CDR3 has 16 amino acids. The V gene's germline CDR1 is LNHDA and CDR2 SQIVND (reference sequence). The CDR3 loop is CASSTLPVSGANVLTF. CDR3 nucleotides: TGTGCCAGTAGTACCCTTCCCGTCTCTGGGGCCAACGTCCTGACTTTC.

This clonotype was found many times. The chain joins TRBV20-1 to TRBJ1-4; D gene ambiguous. Germline CDR1 and CDR2: DFQATT and SNEGSKA (reference sequence). CDR3 length equals 14 residues. Trimming stripped 6 bases from V and 0 bases from J, with 11 bases between. The CDR3 loop reads CSASTFATNEKLFF. The CDR3 DNA reads as TGCAGTGCCTCTACCTTTGCAACTAATGAAAAACTGTTTTTT.

This chain links TRBV4-2 with TRBJ1-1; a weak D match, TRBD1 (5 bases). Per germline, CDR1 LGHNA and CDR2 YNFKEQ. Trimming stripped 4 bases from V and 11 bases from J, with 14 bases between. This CDR3 contains 12 residues. The CDR3 spells CASSRAEGQAFF. DNA for the CDR3: TGTGCCAGCAGCCGAGCGGAGGGGCAGGCTTTCTTT.

The chain recombines TRBV6-1 with TRBJ1-5, with D possibly TRBD1 on 6 matching bases. The CDR3 is 17 residues long. The ends were cut back, 5 bases at V and 7 bases at J, with 24 bases in the middle. CDR1 MNHNS and CDR2 SASEGT come from the germline V gene. The CDR3 here is CASSPGGGLDRGQPQHF. The CDR3 bases are TGTGCCAGCAGTCCAGGAGGGGGGCTGGATAGGGGCCAGCCCCAGCATTTT.

In its sample, this clonotype was seen many times. V gene TRBV7-2 combines with J gene TRBJ2-5, with D perhaps TRBD1 or TRBD2 (6 bases each). This CDR3 is 16 amino acids long. Germline lookup yields CDR1 SGHTA and CDR2 FQGNSA. V was cut by 3 bases and J by 2 bases, with 16 bases left in between. The CDR3: CASSFGTGRHQETQYF. The CDR3 region has the DNA TGTGCCAGCAGCTTTGGAACAGGGAGGCATCAAGAGACCCAGTACTTC.

V and J are TRBV10-3 and TRBJ1-5; D is unclear. V was pared by 2 bases and J by 1 base, with 15 bases between. The CDR3 runs 17 residues. Germline values: CDR1 ENHRY, CDR2 SYGVKD. The CDR3 sequence: CAISERVSFGSNQPQHF. CDR3 nucleotide sequence: TGTGCCATCAGTGAGAGGGTTTCCTTTGGGAGCAATCAGCCCCAGCATTTT.

This clonotype appeared many times. The CDR3 DNA follows: TGTGCCAGCACCACGGACAGGAGTAGCTACGAGCAGTACTTC. It encodes CASTTDRSSYEQYF. The chain couples TRBV2 to TRBJ2-7; 7 positions match TRBD1. V lost 7 bases, J lost 3 bases, and 9 bases stayed unmatched. Germline CDR1 is SNHLY and CDR2 is FYNNEI. This CDR3 region has 14 residues.

This clonotype was detected many times. This rearrangement joins TRBV3-1 to TRBJ1-1; no definite D call. V was cut by 2 bases and J by 1 base, with 2 bases left in between. The CDR3 has 12 amino acids. Germline CDR1 LGHDT, CDR2 YNNKEL (reference sequence). The CDR3 reads CASSQRNTEAFF. The CDR3 DNA reads TGTGCCAGCAGCCAACGGAACACTGAAGCTTTCTTT. The variable domain in full, completed from reference TRBV3-1 and TRBJ1-1, reads DTAVSQTPKYLVTQMGNDKSIKCEQNLGHDTMYWYKQDSKKFLKIMFSYNNKELIINETVPNRFSPKSPDKAHLNLHINSLELGDSAVYFCASSQRNTEAFFGQGTRLTVV.

This clonotype has at least ten counts. The CDR3: CATSGGDRRHYGYTF. CDR3 nucleotides: TGTGCCACCTCCGGGGGGGACAGGAGGCACTATGGCTACACCTTC. The rearrangement joins TRBV24-1 to TRBJ1-2; 8 bases are a match to TRBD1. J gave up 3 bases and V 9 bases, and 11 bases lay outside the gene matches. This CDR3 comprises 15 residues. Germline CDR1 is KGHDR and CDR2 is SFDVKD.

To note about this clonotype: Since a much larger clone is just one base distant, this may be a read error. This chain joins TRBV25-1 and TRBJ1-4; 9 nucleotides line up with TRBD1. Germline loops: CDR1 MGHDK, CDR2 SYGVNS. Trimming cost V 6 bases and J 8 bases; bases outside gene matches: 10. The CDR3 runs 15 residues. CDR3 residues: CASSSGQGFSEKLFF. The CDR3, as DNA: TGTGCCAGCAGCTCGGGACAGGGCTTTAGCGAAAAACTGTTTTTT.

This clonotype was seen repeatedly, ten times or more. The rearrangement uses TRBV7-2 and TRBJ1-5; D is unresolved. The germline gives CDR1 SGHTA, CDR2 FQGNSA. The CDR3 spans 12 residues. The V end was cut by 5 bases, the J end by 3 bases, with 5 bases between. CDR3 DNA sequence: TGTGCCAGCAGCGCCTACAATCAGCCCCAGCATTTT. It encodes CASSAYNQPQHF.

This clonotype has at least ten counts. J is TRBJ2-2 and V is TRBV12-3 or TRBV12-4; D not resolved. The CDR3 runs to 15 residues. The V gene lost 1 base and the J gene lost 4 bases, with 10 bases spanning the gap. The CDR3 loop is CASSLGVHGTGELFF. The DNA for the CDR3 is TGTGCCAGCAGTTTAGGGGTCCACGGCACCGGGGAGCTGTTTTTT.

The chain recombines TRBV12-3 or TRBV12-4 with TRBJ1-1, with TRBD1 identical over 7 bases. This CDR3 has 13 amino acids. V lost 4 bases and J lost 8; bases outside the gene matches: 7. This CDR3 reads CASSSQGQYEAFF. CDR3 coding DNA: TGTGCCAGCAGTTCCCAGGGACAGTACGAAGCTTTCTTT.

This clonotype was seen a handful of times. CDR3 in DNA: TGTGCCAGCAGTCAGCTACTCAGGGAGTACGAGCAGTACTTC. Its translation is CASSQLLREYEQYF. The chain is built from TRBV2 and TRBJ2-7, with D possibly called TRBD1 or TRBD2 (5 bases each). The CDR3 runs 14 residues. Germline assignment: CDR1 SNHLY and CDR2 FYNNEI. V dropped 5 bases and J dropped 4 bases, with 15 bases sitting between them. Looking up the rest from reference TRBV2 and TRBJ2-7 gives the full variable domain: EPEVTQTPSHQVTQMGQEVILRCVPISNHLYFYWYRQILGQKVEFLVSFYNNEISEKSEIFDDQFSVERPDGSNFTLKIRSTKLEDSAMYFCASSQLLREYEQYFGPGTRLTVT.